The table lists the clone carrying this T cell receptor (beta chain) with a few counts. Its antigen is not identified. The CDR3 extends over 15 amino acids. Trimming took 3 bases from V and 6 from J, leaving 18 bases between them. CDR1 is KGHSH and CDR2 is LQKENI in the germline V gene. In all sorted populations, purity surpassed 95%. The whole isolated RNA underwent reverse transcription, so sequencing captured expressed TCRB transcripts. The table came from immunoSEQ multiplex PCR; TCRdb's copy has only in-frame clones and leaves some out. This sample has some 150,000 clones, with 6.9% found just once. The sample originates from a study of beta chain features in type 1 diabetes. Looking at the study overall: Approximately 100 million sorted cells were examined across all samples.

Notes on the study in general: Type 1 diabetes patients had moderately but significantly shorter TCRB CDR3s in all four CD4+ subsets.

This TCR came from a woman in her 30s in good health. This chain uses TRBV18 with TRBJ2-7; possibly TRBD1 for D (7 bases). What was sequenced was central memory CD4+ T cells from blood. The CDR3 bases are TGTGCCAGCTCACCCTTTCTTCAGGAGGGGGCCGAGCAGTACTTC. Translating gives CASSPFLQEGAEQYF.